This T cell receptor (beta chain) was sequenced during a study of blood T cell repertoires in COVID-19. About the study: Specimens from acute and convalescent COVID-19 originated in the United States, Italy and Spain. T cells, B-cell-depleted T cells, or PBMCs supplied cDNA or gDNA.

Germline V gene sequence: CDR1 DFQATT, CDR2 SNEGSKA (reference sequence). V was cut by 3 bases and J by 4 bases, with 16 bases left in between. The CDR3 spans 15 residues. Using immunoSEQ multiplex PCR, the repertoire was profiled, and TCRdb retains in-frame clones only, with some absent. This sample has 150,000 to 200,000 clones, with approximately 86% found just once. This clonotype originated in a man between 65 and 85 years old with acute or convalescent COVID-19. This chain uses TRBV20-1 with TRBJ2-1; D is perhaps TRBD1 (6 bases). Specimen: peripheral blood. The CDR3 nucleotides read TGCAGTGCTAGTGCCGGACAGAGCCCTTACAATGAGCAGTTCTTC. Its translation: CSASAGQSPYNEQFF.